Each of the 23 T cell receptor beta chains below was sequenced from the same sample in a study of Ad26.COV2.S vaccination and SARS-CoV-2 variants. Treatment indicated: roughly 18 received Ad26.COV2.S at low or high dose, single or two shots; several received placebo; per-sample allocation not given. Sampling happened 63 days after the first vaccine or placebo injection. TCRdb keeps only in-frame clones here, not all; method: immunoSEQ multiplex PCR. Of 300,000 to 350,000 clones listed, roughly 89% are singletons. This material consisted of peripheral blood, taken in a trial of Ad26.COV2.S vaccine versus placebo. These receptors came from a person aged 18-65 years who received the Ad26.COV2.S COVID-19 vaccine or a placebo.

The chain uses TRBV7-6 and TRBJ2-7, with 11 bases lining up with TRBD2. V shed 4 bases, J shed 5 bases, and the junction held 13 bases outside the gene matches. In germline, CDR1 is SGHVS, CDR2 FNYEAQ. The CDR3 loop spans 17 amino acids. The CDR3 here is CASSSLLSGRGRDEQYF. The CDR3 DNA follows: TGTGCCAGCAGCTCTCTCCTTAGCGGGAGGGGGAGAGACGAGCAGTACTTC.

This chain joins TRBV5-1 and TRBJ2-5, with D possibly being TRBD2 (6 bases). Trimming took 7 bases from V and 3 from J, leaving 19 bases between them. CDR1 and CDR2 (germline): SGHRS, YFSETQ. This CDR3 comprises 15 residues. The CDR3 spells CASRPGPGTEETQYF. CDR3 DNA: TGCGCCAGCCGACCTGGCCCAGGGACTGAAGAGACCCAGTACTTC.

CDR3 coding DNA: TGTGCCTGGAGTAGATATAGCAATCAGCCCCAGCATTTT. It translates to CAWSRYSNQPQHF. The chain has TRBV30 and TRBJ1-5; D uncertain. This CDR3 has 13 amino acids. Trimming left V 2 bases short and J 0 bases short, with 5 bases between. The germline CDR1 and CDR2 sequences are GTSNPN and SVGIG (reference sequence).

V gene TRBV15 combines with J gene TRBJ1-3; D is uncertain. V lost 0 bases and J 0 bases, leaving 3 bases between the germline ends. The germline V gene has CDR1 LNHNV and CDR2 YYDKDF (reference sequence). The CDR3 is 14 residues long. Here the CDR3 DNA reads TGTGCCACCAGCAGAGATCCCTCTGGAAACACCATATATTTT. Protein product: CATSRDPSGNTIYF.

Turning to this clone: At the DNA level, this CDR3 is encoded by other sequences in the same sample as well. The gene calls are TRBV2 and TRBJ1-6, with D hard to call. The V end lost 1 base, the J end lost 0 bases, and 4 bases lay between the germline ends. CDR3 length: 15 amino acids. Germline V lookup: CDR1 SNHLY, CDR2 FYNNEI. The CDR3 reads CASSEVGSYNSPLHF. In DNA, the CDR3 is TGTGCCAGCAGTGAAGTGGGCTCCTATAATTCACCCCTCCACTTT.

The chain is built from TRBV28 and TRBJ1-5; perhaps TRBD1 as D (6 bases). The CDR3 has 16 amino acids. In germline, CDR1 is MDHEN, CDR2 SYDVKM. V lost 3 bases, J lost 0 bases, and 12 bases lay in between. DNA for the CDR3: TGTGCCAGCAGTTTTAAATCGGGACATAGCAATCAGCCCCAGCATTTT. This sequence encodes CASSFKSGHSNQPQHF.

The gene calls are TRBV24-1 and TRBJ1-4; the match to TRBD1 covers 11 bases. The CDR3 is made up of 14 amino acids. V lost 3 bases and J lost 14; bases outside the gene matches: 7. Germline V gives CDR1 KGHDR, CDR2 SFDVKD. CDR3 nucleotide sequence: TGTGCCACCAGTGATCTGGGGGACAGGGGGGGCCTGTTTTTT. As protein: CATSDLGDRGGLFF.

The CDR3: CASSQDWSNPEQETQYF. The DNA of the CDR3 is TGTGCCAGCAGCCAAGATTGGTCTAACCCCGAACAAGAGACCCAGTACTTC. V is TRBV3-1 (or the pseudogene TRBV3-2) and J is TRBJ2-5; no firm D call. V was shortened by 0 bases and J by 2 bases, with 16 bases between the two germline ends. Germline CDR1 and CDR2: LGHDT and YNNKEL (reference sequence). This CDR3 comprises 17 residues.

The gene calls are TRBV7-9 and TRBJ2-2; 7 bases line up with TRBD2. Germline CDR1 and CDR2: SEHNR and FQNEAQ (reference sequence). The V and J ends lost 3 bases and 7 bases, in that order; junction bases with no gene match: 2. The CDR3 spans 13 residues. Here the CDR3 DNA reads TGTGCCAGCAGCTTGCGGGAGTTCGGGGAGCTGTTTTTT. Amino acids: CASSLREFGELFF.

V and J are TRBV12-3 or TRBV12-4 and TRBJ2-2; possibly TRBD1 or TRBD2 for D (5 bases each). CDR3 length: 12 amino acids. The germline V and J ends were trimmed by 2 bases and 9 bases, with 7 bases remaining between them. The CDR3 nucleotides are TGTGCCAGCAGTTTAAGGGGACGGGAGCTGTTTTTT. Its protein is CASSLRGRELFF.

The chain links TRBV28 to TRBJ1-2; TRBD1 matches 7 bases. The CDR3 contains 15 residues. Per germline, CDR1 MDHEN and CDR2 SYDVKM. V lost 5 bases and J lost 3; bases outside the gene matches: 9. The CDR3 coding sequence is TGTGCCAGCAGTAACCCGACAGGGACTTACTATGGCTACACCTTC. The encoded protein is CASSNPTGTYYGYTF.

This clone was found a few times. The rearrangement uses TRBV14 and TRBJ2-7; 7 bases fit TRBD2. The germline V gene encodes CDR1 SGHDN and CDR2 FVKESK. V shed 8 bases and J 4 bases; nucleotides not matched to a gene: 11. The CDR3 length is 14 residues. The CDR3 nucleotides read TGTGCCAGCGGACGGCGGACGGGGGGATACGAGCAGTACTTC. Its translation is CASGRRTGGYEQYF.

The chain links TRBV6-4 to TRBJ1-1; 9 bases fit TRBD1. V lost 6 bases, J lost 1 base, and 3 bases stayed unmatched. The germline V gene encodes CDR1 MRHNA and CDR2 SNTAGT. This CDR3 is built from 14 residues. The CDR3 is CASSGQGWNTEAFF. CDR3 DNA: TGTGCCAGCAGCGGACAGGGGTGGAACACTGAAGCTTTCTTT.

J is TRBJ2-3 and V is TRBV5-1; 9 positions match TRBD2. J lost 2 bases, V lost 4 bases, and 8 bases had no gene match. CDR1 and CDR2 (germline): SGHRS, YFSETQ. The CDR3 extends over 16 amino acids. The CDR3 sequence: CASSTVVAGVTDTQYF. CDR3 DNA sequence: TGCGCCAGCAGCACTGTCGTAGCGGGGGTCACAGATACGCAGTATTTT.

This chain joins TRBV5-6 and TRBJ2-1; D perhaps matches TRBD2 (5 bases). This CDR3 has 14 amino acids. Per germline, CDR1 SGHDT and CDR2 YYEEEE. V lost 1 base to trimming and J lost 7 bases, with 12 bases between them. The CDR3 bases are TGTGCCAGCAGCTTGTCTGGGAGAAGGAATGAGCAGTTCTTC. As protein: CASSLSGRRNEQFF.

The chain links TRBV27 to TRBJ1-1, with 8 bases aligning to TRBD1. The CDR3 spans 15 residues. Germline loops: CDR1 MNHEY, CDR2 SMNVEV (reference sequence). Unmatched junction bases numbered 6, after V lost 3 bases and J lost 3 bases. CDR3 sequence: CASSFSGQAHTEAFF. CDR3 DNA sequence: TGTGCCAGCAGTTTCTCGGGACAGGCTCACACTGAAGCTTTCTTT.

CDR3 region: CATSSGLNTEAFF. The CDR3 DNA sequence: TGTGCCACCAGCTCAGGGTTAAACACTGAAGCTTTCTTT. The gene calls are TRBV15 and TRBJ1-1; possibly TRBD1 for D (5 bases). The V end was cut by 5 bases, the J end by 2 bases, with 9 bases between. The CDR3 extends over 13 amino acids. Germline V gives CDR1 LNHNV, CDR2 YYDKDF (reference sequence).

DNA of the CDR3: TGTGCCAGCAGTTACGGCGTATGGGGTGAAAAACTGTTTTTT. Translating gives CASSYGVWGEKLFF. V is TRBV6-6 and J is TRBJ1-4; D gene ambiguous. The germline V gene has CDR1 MNHNY and CDR2 SVGAGI (reference sequence). This CDR3 contains 14 residues. V was trimmed by 2 bases and J by 7 bases, leaving 11 bases between them.

This clone was recorded once. The chain uses TRBV3-1 (or the pseudogene TRBV3-2) and TRBJ2-3; 12 bases are a match to TRBD2. The CDR3 covers 16 residues. V trimming: 0 bases; J trimming: 4 bases; junction bases outside the gene matches: 2. Germline values: CDR1 LGHDT, CDR2 YNNKEL (reference sequence). The CDR3 DNA reads TGTGCCAGCAGCCAAGATCGACTAGCGGGAGCAGATACGCAGTATTTT. Amino acid sequence: CASSQDRLAGADTQYF.

This chain connects TRBV28 to TRBJ2-2; D is ambiguous. The CDR3 loop spans 12 amino acids. Trimming took 6 bases from V and 9 from J, leaving 11 bases between them. In germline, CDR1 is MDHEN, CDR2 SYDVKM. CDR3 residues: CASSGPLRELFF. CDR3 coding DNA: TGTGCCAGCAGCGGACCACTCCGGGAGCTGTTTTTT. The complete variable domain, with remaining parts taken from reference TRBV28 and TRBJ2-2, reads DVKVTQSSRYLVKRTGEKVFLECVQDMDHENMFWYRQDPGLGLRLIYFSYDVKMKEKGDIPEGYSVSREKKERFSLILESASTNQTSMYLCASSGPLRELFFGEGSRLTVL.

The V call is TRBV24-1, the J call TRBJ2-1; tentative D call: TRBD2 (5 bases). In germline, CDR1 is KGHDR, CDR2 SFDVKD. Trimming cost V 4 bases and J 6 bases, with 12 bases left between them. CDR3 length equals 14 residues. CDR3 in DNA: TGTGCCACCAGTGACCTCGGACTCGTCAATGAGCAGTTCTTC. As protein: CATSDLGLVNEQFF.

This chain uses TRBV6-5 with TRBJ1-1; the match to TRBD1 covers 8 bases. Germline V gene lookup returns CDR1 MNHEY and CDR2 SVGAGI. The V gene end was trimmed by 2 bases and the J gene end by 6 bases; junction bases not matched to a gene: 2. The CDR3 totals 13 residues. This CDR3 reads CASSYDRGAEAFF. As DNA, the CDR3 is TGTGCCAGCAGTTACGACAGGGGTGCTGAAGCTTTCTTT.

The chain uses TRBV5-6 and TRBJ2-7; 9 positions agree with TRBD1. CDR1 and CDR2 from the germline V gene are SGHDT and YYEEEE. The V gene end was trimmed by 4 bases and the J gene end by 2 bases; junction bases not matched to a gene: 4. The CDR3 is 14 residues long. As DNA, the CDR3 is TGTGCCAGCAGCGAGGGGACAGGGACCTACGAGCAGTACTTC. This encodes CASSEGTGTYEQYF.